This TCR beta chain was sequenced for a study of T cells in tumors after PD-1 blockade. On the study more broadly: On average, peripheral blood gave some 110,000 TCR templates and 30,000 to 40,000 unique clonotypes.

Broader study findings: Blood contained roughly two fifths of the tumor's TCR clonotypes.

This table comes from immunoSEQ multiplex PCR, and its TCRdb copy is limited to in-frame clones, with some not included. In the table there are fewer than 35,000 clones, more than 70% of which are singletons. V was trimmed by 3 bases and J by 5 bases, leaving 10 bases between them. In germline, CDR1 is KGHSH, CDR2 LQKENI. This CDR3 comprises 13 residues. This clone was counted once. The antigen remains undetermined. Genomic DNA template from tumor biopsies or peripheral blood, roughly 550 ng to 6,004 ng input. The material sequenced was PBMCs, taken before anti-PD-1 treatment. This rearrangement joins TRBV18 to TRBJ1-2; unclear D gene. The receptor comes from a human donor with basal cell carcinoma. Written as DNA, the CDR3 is TGTGCCAGCTCACCGGAGAGGGATTATGGCTACACCTTC. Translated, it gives CASSPERDYGYTF.